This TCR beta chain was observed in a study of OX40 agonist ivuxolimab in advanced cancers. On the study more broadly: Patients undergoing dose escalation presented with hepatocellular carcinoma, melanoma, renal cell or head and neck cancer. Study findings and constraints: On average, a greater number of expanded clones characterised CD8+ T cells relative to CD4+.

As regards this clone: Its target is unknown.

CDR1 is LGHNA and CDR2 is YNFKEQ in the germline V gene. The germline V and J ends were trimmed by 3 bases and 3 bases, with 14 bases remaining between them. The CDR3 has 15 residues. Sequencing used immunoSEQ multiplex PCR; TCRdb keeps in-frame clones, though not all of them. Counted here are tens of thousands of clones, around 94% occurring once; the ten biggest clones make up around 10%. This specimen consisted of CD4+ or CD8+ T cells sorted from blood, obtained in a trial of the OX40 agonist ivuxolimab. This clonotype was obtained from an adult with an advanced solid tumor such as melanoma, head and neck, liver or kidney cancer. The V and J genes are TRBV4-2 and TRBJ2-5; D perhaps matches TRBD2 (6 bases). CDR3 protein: CASSQKRRGEETQYF. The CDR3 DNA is TGTGCCAGCAGCCAGAAAAGGAGGGGTGAAGAGACCCAGTACTTC.